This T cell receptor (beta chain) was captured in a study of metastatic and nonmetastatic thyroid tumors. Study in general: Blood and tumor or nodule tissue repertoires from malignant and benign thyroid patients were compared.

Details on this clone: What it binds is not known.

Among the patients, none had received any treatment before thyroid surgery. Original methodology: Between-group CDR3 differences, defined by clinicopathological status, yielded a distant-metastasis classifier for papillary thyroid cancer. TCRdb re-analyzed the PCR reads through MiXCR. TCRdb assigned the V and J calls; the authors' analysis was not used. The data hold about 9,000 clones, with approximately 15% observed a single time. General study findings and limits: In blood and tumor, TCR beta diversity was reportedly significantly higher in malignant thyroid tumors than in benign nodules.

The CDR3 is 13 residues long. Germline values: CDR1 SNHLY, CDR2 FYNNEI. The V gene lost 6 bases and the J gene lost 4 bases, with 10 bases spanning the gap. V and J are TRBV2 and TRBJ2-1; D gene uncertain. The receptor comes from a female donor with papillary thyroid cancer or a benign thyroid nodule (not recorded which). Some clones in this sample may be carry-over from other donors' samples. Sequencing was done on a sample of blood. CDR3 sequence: CASRGLGYNEQFF. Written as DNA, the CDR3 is TGTGCCAGCAGAGGCCTAGGTTACAATGAGCAGTTCTTC.